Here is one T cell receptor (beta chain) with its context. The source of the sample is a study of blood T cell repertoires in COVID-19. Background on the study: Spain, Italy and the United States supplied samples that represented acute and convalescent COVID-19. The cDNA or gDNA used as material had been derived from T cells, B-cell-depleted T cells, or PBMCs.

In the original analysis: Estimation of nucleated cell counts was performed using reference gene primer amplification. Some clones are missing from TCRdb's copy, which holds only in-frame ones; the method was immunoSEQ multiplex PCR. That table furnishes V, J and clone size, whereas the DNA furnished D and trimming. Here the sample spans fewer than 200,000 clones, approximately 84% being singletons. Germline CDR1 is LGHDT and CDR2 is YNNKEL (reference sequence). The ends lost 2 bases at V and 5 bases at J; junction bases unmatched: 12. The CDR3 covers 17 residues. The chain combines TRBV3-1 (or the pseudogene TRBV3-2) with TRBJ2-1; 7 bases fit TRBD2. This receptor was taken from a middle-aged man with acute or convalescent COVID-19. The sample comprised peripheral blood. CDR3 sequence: CASSQHTTSSFHNEQFF. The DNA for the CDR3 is TGTGCCAGCAGCCAACATACGACTAGCTCATTCCACAATGAGCAGTTCTTC.